Presented here are 11 T cell receptor beta chains from one specimen sequenced in a study of shared clonotypes between healthy human individuals. Generated by immunoSEQ multiplex PCR, the TCRdb table keeps only in-frame clones and is missing some. The top ten clones hold 0.5% to 0.6% of a sample with over 850,000 clones, about 80% of them seen once. Sample: memory CD4+ T cells from PBMCs. Subset noted: CD45RA-negative fraction. All receptors come from a man in his late teens or twenties in good health. Some clones in this sample may be carry-over from other donors' samples.

This clone was seen only a few times. V gene TRBV10-3 combines with J gene TRBJ1-1; D is ambiguous. Germline assignment: CDR1 ENHRY and CDR2 SYGVKD. V shed 6 bases and J shed 1 base, with 9 bases lying between them. The length of the CDR3 is 13 residues. The CDR3 region has the DNA TGTGCCATCAGCTCCATTGAGAACACTGAAGCTTTCTTT. It specifies CAISSIENTEAFF.

The chain employs TRBV7-9 and TRBJ1-4, with D possibly TRBD1 on 5 matching bases. CDR3 length equals 14 residues. Germline values: CDR1 SEHNR, CDR2 FQNEAQ (reference sequence). V gave up 1 base and J gave up 10 bases, with 13 bases separating them. The CDR3 loop reads CASSLEGLGVKLFF. The CDR3 coding sequence is TGTGCCAGCAGCTTAGAGGGGCTGGGTGTAAAACTGTTTTTT.

Details on this clone: Other DNA sequences of this sample code for an identical CDR3. This CDR3 is CASSLGRGSSYEQYF. Written as DNA, the CDR3 is TGTGCCAGCAGCTTGGGCCGGGGGAGCTCCTACGAGCAGTACTTC. This rearrangement joins TRBV7-2 to TRBJ2-7, with a possible D match to TRBD2 (6 bases). The CDR3 contains 15 residues. Looked up from germline, CDR1 is SGHTA and CDR2 is FQGNSA. Trimming pared 3 bases from V and 0 bases from J, leaving 12 bases between.

This clone was picked up many times. The sample carries other DNA sequences with the same CDR3. The CDR3 sequence: CASRKTEYEQYF. In nucleotides, the CDR3 is TGTGCCAGCAGAAAGACAGAATACGAGCAGTACTTC. The rearrangement joins TRBV7-9 to TRBJ2-7, with D perhaps TRBD1 (5 bases). Germline V gene sequence: CDR1 SEHNR, CDR2 FQNEAQ (reference sequence). The CDR3 covers 12 residues. The V gene lost 6 bases and the J gene lost 4 bases, with 10 bases spanning the gap.

As for this clone: The same CDR3 is also encoded by other DNA sequences in this sample. V gene TRBV9 combines with J gene TRBJ2-3; weak D call: TRBD1 (5 bases). The CDR3 is made up of 14 amino acids. In germline, CDR1 is SGDLS, CDR2 YYNGEE. Trimming pared 1 base from V and 6 bases from J, leaving 12 bases between. The CDR3 loop is CASSVRGSTDTQYF. CDR3 bases: TGTGCCAGCAGCGTAAGGGGCTCAACTGATACGCAGTATTTT.

The chain employs TRBV28 and TRBJ1-4, with 8 bases matching TRBD1. Germline-derived CDR1 and CDR2 are MDHEN and SYDVKM. Trimming cost V 3 bases and J 8 bases; bases outside gene matches: 8. The CDR3 spans 15 residues. The CDR3 DNA sequence: TGTGCCAGCAGTTTGAACCAGGGGGCAGGGGAAAAACTGTTTTTT. It encodes CASSLNQGAGEKLFF.

This chain connects TRBV10-3 to TRBJ2-5; D remains unclear. V was cut by 4 bases and J by 0 bases, with 3 bases left in between. Germline CDR1 ENHRY, CDR2 SYGVKD. The CDR3 loop spans 12 amino acids. The CDR3 reads CAISVNQETQYF. As DNA, the CDR3 is TGTGCCATCAGTGTAAACCAAGAGACCCAGTACTTC.

This clone was picked up one time. The rearrangement joins TRBV2 to TRBJ2-4; D gene uncertain. The CDR3 is made up of 13 amino acids. CDR1 is SNHLY, CDR2 FYNNEI, per germline. With 2 bases removed from V and 7 bases from J, the gap between germline ends came to 9 bases. The CDR3 spells CASSELDRNIQYF. For the CDR3, the DNA is TGTGCCAGCAGTGAACTAGACCGCAACATTCAGTACTTC.

The CDR3 here is CASSPGPLRNNEQFF. The DNA for the CDR3 is TGTGCCAGCAGCCCCGGTCCACTCCGGAACAATGAGCAGTTCTTC. V usage is TRBV7-2 and J usage is TRBJ2-1, with D unclear. From germline, CDR1 is SGHTA and CDR2 FQGNSA. Trimming shortened V by 5 bases and J by 5 bases, and 16 bases separated the two germline ends. This CDR3 has 15 residues.

The chain combines TRBV5-1 with TRBJ2-5; 11 bases match TRBD2. V shed 4 bases, J shed 0 bases, and the junction held 5 bases outside the gene matches. The CDR3 length is 16 residues. Germline loops: CDR1 SGHRS, CDR2 YFSETQ. The CDR3 coding sequence is TGCGCCAGCAGCACCGGGACTAGCGGAAACCAAGAGACCCAGTACTTC. This codes for CASSTGTSGNQETQYF.

The chain links TRBV25-1 to TRBJ2-7; TRBD2 might be the D (5 bases). The germline gives CDR1 MGHDK, CDR2 SYGVNS. This CDR3 contains 11 residues. V was trimmed by 4 bases and J by 4 bases, leaving 5 bases between them. The CDR3 DNA reads TGTGCCAGCAGTGGCGGGTACGAGCAGTACTTC. As protein: CASSGGYEQYF.